This TCR beta chain was found in a study of blood T cell repertoires in COVID-19. Across the study: Samples representing acute and convalescent COVID-19 were sourced from the United States, Italy and Spain.

As originally analysed: Estimation of nucleated cell counts relied on the amplification of reference gene primers. Libraries were prepared by immunoSEQ multiplex PCR; TCRdb keeps only in-frame clonotypes and omits some of them. The V and J calls and clone size were taken over from that table, and D and trimming were inferred from the DNA. Among more than 130,000 clones listed, approximately 80% were seen once. There are 13 residues in the CDR3. Germline V gene sequence: CDR1 KGHSH, CDR2 LQKENI. Trimming shortened V by 0 bases and J by 7 bases, and 9 bases separated the two germline ends. J is TRBJ1-2 and V is TRBV18; a possible D gene is TRBD1 (5 bases). The sample was peripheral blood. The receptor's source is a human donor in a cohort sampled during active COVID-19. The CDR3 protein is CASSPPLGGGYTF. The CDR3, as DNA: TGTGCCAGCTCACCACCCCTGGGGGGTGGCTACACCTTC.